A single sample gave rise to the 15 T cell receptor beta chains below, sequenced in a study of tumor-infiltrating lymphocytes in primary liver carcinoma. The investigators made TCR beta cDNA from approximately 0.5 ug total RNA, using a constant-region primer. Construction of TCR beta libraries relied on three successive nested multiplex PCR rounds employing slightly modified ARM-PCR. Amplification in the first two PCR rounds was performed using TRBV1-TRBV30 forward primers and a C-beta reverse primer for about 10 cycles each. Each CDR3 protein is one row after TCRdb ran MiXCR on the multiplex PCR reads. The table includes roughly 78,000 distinct CDR3 sequences, roughly two thirds detected once. Co-extracting RNA and DNA was done with roughly 17-34 mg of unsorted bulk tissue as input. Sequencing used liver tumor tissue from sampling region 4. Subset denoted: tumor region T4, right-lateral pole. These receptors all come from an older woman with primary liver carcinoma and hepatitis B virus infection.

About this clonotype itself: The conserved phenylalanine or tryptophan normally closing the CDR3 is absent here, so this likely arose from a read error. The chain combines TRBV6-6 with TRBJ1-1; a possible D gene is TRBD1 (6 bases). The CDR3 spans 11 residues. Germline lookup yields CDR1 MNHNY and CDR2 SVGAGI (reference sequence). Trimming left V 8 bases short and J 8 bases short, with 12 bases between. The CDR3 nucleotides are TGTGCCAGCTCTAGGGGGGGGGAAGCTTTCATT. Translated, it gives CASSRGGEAFI.

Of note for this clonotype: A clone one base away is much larger, so this may be a read error. V usage is TRBV7-9 and J usage is TRBJ1-2, with TRBD1 as a possible D gene (6 bases). This CDR3 is built from 14 residues. CDR1 is SEHNR and CDR2 is FQNEAQ in the germline V gene (reference sequence). This CDR3 is CANSPDGGAYGYTF. CDR3 nucleotide sequence: TGTGCCAACAGCCCCGACGGGGGGGCCTATGGCTACACCTTC.

V gene TRBV4-2 combines with J gene TRBJ2-2; the match to TRBD1 covers 10 bases. Germline CDR1 is LGHNA and CDR2 is YNFKEQ. V lost 10 bases and J lost 5; bases outside the gene matches: 10. This CDR3 contains 15 residues. The CDR3 nucleotides are TGTGCCAACTGCCCGACAGGGGGCCGAACCGGGGAGCTGTTTTTT. It codes for CANCPTGGRTGELFF.

The J gene is TRBJ1-5, the V gene TRBV5-1; D possibly matches TRBD1 or TRBD2 (5 bases each). The J call could be wrong; TRBJ2-3 is a better fit for the DNA end. The CDR3 runs 15 residues. Germline V lookup: CDR1 SGHRS, CDR2 YFSETQ. The CDR3 nucleotides read TGCGCCAGCAGCTCTGGGGGTCTTAGCAATCAGCCCCAGTATTTT. Residues: CASSSGGLSNQPQYF.

V is TRBV28 and J is TRBJ2-7; the D is unclear. V lost 7 bases and J 11 bases, leaving 27 bases between the germline ends. The germline gives CDR1 MDHEN, CDR2 SYDVKM. This CDR3 contains 15 residues. The CDR3 sequence: CASTTRDPLSYKEYF. In DNA form, the CDR3 reads TGTGCCAGCACCACCCGAGACCCTCTCTCCTACAAGGAGTACTTC.

For this clonotype: At one boundary the junction diverges from the germline segment, which might be a read error. The rearrangement links TRBV7-9 to TRBJ2-1; 11 bases are a match to TRBD2. This CDR3 is 16 amino acids long. Germline values: CDR1 SEHNR, CDR2 FQNEAQ (reference sequence). The CDR3 DNA is TGTGCCAGTAGCTTGGGACTAGCGGAAGTCTACAATGTGCAGTTCTTC. This encodes CASSLGLAEVYNVQFF.

There are many counts of this clonotype. V and J are TRBV10-3 and TRBJ1-1; D remains unclear. Per the germline V gene, CDR1 is ENHRY and CDR2 is SYGVKD. The length of the CDR3 is 13 residues. V was pared by 10 bases and J by 5 bases, with 17 bases between. In nucleotides, the CDR3 is TGTGCCACCAGAGAAACACGAGGAACTGAAGCTTTCTTT. It specifies CATRETRGTEAFF.

Of note for this clonotype: The missing conserved phenylalanine or tryptophan at the end of this CDR3 makes a read error likely. This chain uses TRBV12-3 or TRBV12-4 with TRBJ2-2; D is unclear. The CDR3 contains 16 residues. In nucleotides, the CDR3 is TGTGCAAGCAGTCCGCGGACGGGCGCGAACACCGGGGAGCTGTTTTTA. Amino acid sequence: CASSPRTGANTGELFL.

Concerning this clonotype itself: Relative to the germline gene, one junction end is altered; a read error may explain this. The chain couples TRBV10-3 to TRBJ2-7; D is undetermined. Germline V gives CDR1 ENHRY, CDR2 SYGVKD. This CDR3 has 12 amino acids. CDR3 amino acids: CAFSANPYEQYF. The CDR3 DNA sequence: TGTGCCTTCAGTGCCAACCCCTATGAGCAGTACTTC.

V usage is TRBV19 and J usage is TRBJ2-2; D is perhaps TRBD1 (6 bases). The CDR3 length is 15 residues. Germline lookup yields CDR1 LNHDA and CDR2 SQIVND (reference sequence). Trimming left V 1 base short and J 1 base short, with 7 bases between. DNA for the CDR3: TGTGCCAGTAGTATAGGGGACAAGAACACCGGGGAGCTGTTTTTT. The encoded protein is CASSIGDKNTGELFF.

For this clonotype: A read error may account for a junction end that differs from germline. The V and J genes are TRBV11-2 and TRBJ2-3, with D unclear. From germline, CDR1 is SGHAT and CDR2 FQNNGV. This CDR3 is 14 amino acids long. The CDR3 region is CTSSLKSVRDTQYF. For the CDR3, the DNA is TGTACCAGCAGCCTCAAGAGTGTAAGGGATACGCAGTATTTT.

A word on this clonotype: The junction shows a germline mismatch at one end, possibly a read error. The rearrangement uses TRBV7-9 and TRBJ1-1, with D maybe TRBD1 (5 bases). The germline V gene has CDR1 SEHNR and CDR2 FQNEAQ (reference sequence). CDR3 length: 15 residues. CDR3 protein: CVSSLSGAGLSEAFF. The CDR3 bases are TGTGTCAGCAGCTTGTCCGGGGCTGGTCTATCTGAAGCTTTCTTT.

This clonotype came up many times. CDR3 DNA sequence: TGTGCCAGCAGCCGGGAGAGGTATGGCTACACCTTC. Amino acid sequence: CASSRERYGYTF. V and J are TRBV12-3 or TRBV12-4 and TRBJ1-2; no clear D. V was pared by 6 bases and J by 5 bases, with 10 bases between. This CDR3 region has 12 residues.

In the case of this clonotype: Compared with germline, one end of the junction differs, possibly owing to a read error. This chain links TRBV5-5 with TRBJ2-1; D ambiguous. Germline V gene data show CDR1 as SGHKS and CDR2 as YYEKEE (reference sequence). The CDR3 sequence is 15 residues long. The chain's CDR3 is CASSSDTTSYSEQFF. CDR3 nucleotide sequence: TGTGCCAGCAGCTCAGACACCACGTCCTACAGTGAGCAGTTTTTC.

Turning to this clonotype: Since the CDR3 does not end with the conserved phenylalanine or tryptophan, this likely comes from a read error. No DNA is shown, since the ends of the CDR3 on it are uncertain; the CDR3 is the one TCRdb lists. This rearrangement joins TRBV5-6 to TRBJ1-2; the DNA was not compared with TRBD1, the D call given in the table. Per germline, CDR1 SGHDT and CDR2 YYEEEE. The CDR3 is made up of 13 amino acids, end residues included. CDR3 in amino acids: CVSSLQGIGGYII.